This T cell receptor beta chain is drawn from a study of type 1 and type 2 diabetes patients. Study details: Participants included type 1 and type 2 diabetes patients plus nondiabetic controls.

Other autoimmune diseases and infections within the past four weeks excluded donors. PCR was run on genomic DNA. The TCR beta CDR3 region was amplified using 30 forward and 13 reverse primers. Each CDR3 protein is one row after TCRdb ran MiXCR on the multiplex PCR reads. This sample has 250,000 or so distinct CDR3 sequences, with roughly 44% found just once. The study's findings and limits: Some expanded clones seen only in T1D might occur in additional T2D or control samples. Unmatched age and gender across groups might bias interpretation.

To note about this clonotype: The target antigen is unknown.

Per the germline V gene, CDR1 is GTSNPN and CDR2 is SVGIG (reference sequence). With 1 base removed from V and 7 bases from J, the gap between germline ends came to 11 bases. The CDR3 spans 12 residues. Input material: peripheral blood mononuclear cells (PBMCs). This chain connects TRBV30 to TRBJ2-7; D remains ambiguous. The receptor was derived from a man aged 18 to 35 with type 2 diabetes. DNA for the CDR3: TGTGCCTGGAGTGAGGCCCCCAATGAGCAGTACTTC. It codes for CAWSEAPNEQYF.